This entry describes one T cell receptor beta chain. This clone was seen once. Its antigen target is currently unknown. It has no much larger one-base neighbor in the sample; base qualities were not kept. TCRbeta CDR3 regions were amplified from genomic DNA using the immunoSEQ Assay, a bias-controlled multiplex PCR. The authors' analysis ran thus. The number of nucleated cells in each sample was estimated by amplification of reference gene primers within the assay. To quantify the absolute abundance of each unique TCRbeta CDR3 rearrangement, sequence reads were collapsed and filtered. Productive Simpson clonality was computed per sample as the square root of Simpson's diversity index over productive rearrangements. Held by TCRdb, this immuneACCESS table contains in-frame sequences only and omits some clones. Under half of the omission traces to an unresolved V gene where checked; the cause of the rest is unknown. The D gene and trimming were derived from the DNA, and the V and J assignments and clone size from that table. The sample data list about 200,000 clones, and roughly 84% of these were observed just once. The ten largest clones represent roughly 4.5% of the sample.

The CDR3, from cysteine to phenylalanine, totals 11 residues. This entry keeps only the CDR3 DNA: 33 bases, framed from base 1. The V and J ends are trimmed by 1 base and 11 bases, leaving 6 bases between them. From the germline V gene (reference sequence), CDR1 is LGHDT and CDR2 is YNNKEL. The collaborating institutions used their own protocols to collect whole blood in K2EDTA tubes. For TCRbeta analysis, collaborators shipped samples in one of three forms: frozen whole blood, isolated PBMCs, or DNA extracted from either of those sample types. The record originates from a study of blood T cell repertoires in COVID-19 (dated by TCRdb to 2020 to 2022). With regard to the full study: Samples from collaborators originated in the United States, Italy and Spain and spanned both the acute and convalescent phases of COVID-19. Nearly every sample came with metadata listing a de-identified subject ID, COVID-19 status, age in years and sex. Where available, HLA class I and class II types were obtained from metadata supplied by the sample provider rather than from assay-based typing. The repertoires were released in a freely available public database meant as a resource for research on the immune response to SARS-CoV-2. Samples were obtained from the ongoing ImmuneRACE study (first 160 participants) and from over 1,000 subjects provided by 6 global collaborators. The prospective study material was composed of cDNA or gDNA derived from T cells, B-cell-depleted T cells, or PBMCs. Subjects who had been exposed to COVID-19, were actively infected with it, or had recovered from it provided the deeply sampled blood TCRbeta repertoires that made up the dataset.

Broader findings and caveats from the paper: How much clinical and demographic metadata was included differed by source and by participant, and the metadata was provided uncurated.

The sample was peripheral blood. The chain joins TRBV3-1 (or the pseudogene TRBV3-2) to TRBJ1-5; the D gene remains uncertain. This TCR was sampled from a woman older than 75 with acute or convalescent COVID-19. The CDR3: CASSQGEAQHF. The DNA sequence is as follows: TGTGCCAGCAGCCAAGGCGAGGCCCAGCATTTT.